This is a list of T cell receptor beta chains from one sample in a study of cytomegalovirus exposure and HLA in healthy donors. Clones were read by immunoSEQ multiplex PCR, and TCRdb kept only the in-frame ones, dropping some. The profile shows over 100,000 clones, roughly 70% of them singletons. The sequenced sample consisted of PBMCs. These TCRs come from a man aged 50-60 years in good health and CMV-seropositive. Both conserved end residues are part of each CDR3. Each record gives: J gene, clone size, V gene, D gene, CDR3 DNA, CDR3 protein. A D gene is named only where the DNA matches it firmly. The listing skips clone size in some rows; elsewhere it reads once, few, many or a size class.

j_call: TRBJ1-4
clone_size: NA
v_call: TRBV5-1
d_call: NA
cdr3_nt: TGCGCCAGCAGCTTGGCGGGCCCGGGGGGTGAAAAACTGTTTTTT
cdr3_aa: CASSLAGPGGEKLFF

j_call: TRBJ1-5
clone_size: NA
v_call: TRBV6-1
d_call: NA
cdr3_nt: TGTGCCAGCAGTGAACGGGAATTCGATAGCAATCAGCCCCAGCATTTT
cdr3_aa: CASSEREFDSNQPQHF

j_call: TRBJ1-2
clone_size: NA
v_call: TRBV5-1
d_call: TRBD1
cdr3_nt: TGCGCCAGCAGCTTGGCCAGGGACAGGGGCTATGGCTACACCTTC
cdr3_aa: CASSLARDRGYGYTF

j_call: TRBJ2-7
clone_size: few
v_call: TRBV10-1
d_call: NA
cdr3_nt: TGCGCCAGCAGTGAGGCCCGGGCGGGAAGTCGGGAGTACGAGCAGTACTTC
cdr3_aa: CASSEARAGSREYEQYF

j_call: TRBJ1-2
clone_size: NA
v_call: TRBV11-2
d_call: NA
cdr3_nt: TGTGCCAGCAGACCATTAAGGGGCAGGGATTATGGTGGCTACACCTTC
cdr3_aa: CASRPLRGRDYGGYTF

j_call: TRBJ2-3
clone_size: NA
v_call: TRBV13
d_call: NA
cdr3_nt: TGTGCCAGCAGCTTAGGCAGGGGGGTGGGCACAGATACGCAGTATTTT
cdr3_aa: CASSLGRGVGTDTQYF

j_call: TRBJ1-2
clone_size: NA
v_call: TRBV5-8
d_call: NA
cdr3_nt: TGTGCCAGCAGCTTGGGTGCCATAGGGGTAAACTATGGCTACACCTTC
cdr3_aa: CASSLGAIGVNYGYTF

j_call: TRBJ2-7
clone_size: NA
v_call: TRBV6-1
d_call: NA
cdr3_nt: TGTGCCAGCAGCATACCGGGACTTTCCTACGAGCAGTACTTC
cdr3_aa: CASSIPGLSYEQYF

j_call: TRBJ2-5
clone_size: few
v_call: TRBV7-2
d_call: NA
cdr3_nt: TGTGCCAGCAGCCACTACGGAGCGGGAGAGACCCAGTACTTC
cdr3_aa: CASSHYGAGETQYF

j_call: TRBJ1-1
clone_size: once
v_call: TRBV5-1
d_call: NA
cdr3_nt: TGCGCCAGCAGCCAACAAGGGGGGGGGACTGAAGCTTTCTTT
cdr3_aa: CASSQQGGGTEAFF

j_call: TRBJ2-1
clone_size: NA
v_call: TRBV4-2
d_call: TRBD2
cdr3_nt: TGTGCCAGCAGCCCGCCCCTAGCGGGAGACGTGAACAATGAGCAGTTCTTC
cdr3_aa: CASSPPLAGDVNNEQFF

j_call: TRBJ2-3
clone_size: NA
v_call: TRBV7-9
d_call: NA
cdr3_nt: TGTGCCAGCAGCTTCGGACAGCAGGTCACAGATACGCAGTATTTT
cdr3_aa: CASSFGQQVTDTQYF

j_call: TRBJ1-1
clone_size: NA
v_call: TRBV6-1
d_call: NA
cdr3_nt: TGTGCCAGCAGTGTTTTACGCGCAGCTTTCTTT
cdr3_aa: CASSVLRAAFF

j_call: TRBJ1-4
clone_size: NA
v_call: TRBV5-3
d_call: TRBD1
cdr3_nt: TGTGCCAGAAGCTGCAGGGGGTCGTATGAAAAACTGTTTTTT
cdr3_aa: CARSCRGSYEKLFF

j_call: TRBJ2-7
clone_size: few
v_call: TRBV19
d_call: NA
cdr3_nt: TGTGCCAGTAGTGTCCGGGCCTTCGGGGGAGACGAGCAGTACTTC
cdr3_aa: CASSVRAFGGDEQYF

j_call: TRBJ1-4
clone_size: NA
v_call: TRBV12-5
d_call: NA
cdr3_nt: TGTGCTAGTGGCCTCGGACTGGCGACTAATGAAAAACTGTTTTTT
cdr3_aa: CASGLGLATNEKLFF

j_call: TRBJ2-5
clone_size: NA
v_call: TRBV5-6
d_call: TRBD1
cdr3_nt: TGTGCCAGCAGCTTGAACAGGGGCTTACAAGAGACCCAGTACTTC
cdr3_aa: CASSLNRGLQETQYF

j_call: TRBJ1-2
clone_size: NA
v_call: TRBV6-6
d_call: NA
cdr3_nt: TGTGCCAGCAGTTCCCCGACAGAAGGCTACACCTTC
cdr3_aa: CASSSPTEGYTF

j_call: TRBJ2-2
clone_size: NA
v_call: TRBV10-3
d_call: NA
cdr3_nt: TGTGCCATCAGTCCCGGGGTTGTTACCGGGGAGCTGTTTTTT
cdr3_aa: CAISPGVVTGELFF

j_call: TRBJ2-2
clone_size: NA
v_call: TRBV6-5
d_call: NA
cdr3_nt: TGTGCCAGCAGTTACTCGAGACACATGGGCACCGGGGAGCTGTTTTTT
cdr3_aa: CASSYSRHMGTGELFF

j_call: TRBJ2-7
clone_size: NA
v_call: TRBV6-1
d_call: TRBD2
cdr3_nt: TGTGCCAGCAGTGAAGGGACTAGCGGCTCCTACGAGCAGTACTTC
cdr3_aa: CASSEGTSGSYEQYF

j_call: TRBJ2-5
clone_size: few
v_call: TRBV11-3
d_call: TRBD2
cdr3_nt: TGTGCCAGCAGCTTTTCCGGGACTAGCGGGACGACGCAAGAGACCCAGTACTTC
cdr3_aa: CASSFSGTSGTTQETQYF

j_call: TRBJ2-3
clone_size: NA
v_call: TRBV9
d_call: NA
cdr3_nt: TGTGCCAGCAGCCCAGCGAGGGATACGCAGTATTTT
cdr3_aa: CASSPARDTQYF

j_call: TRBJ1-1
clone_size: NA
v_call: TRBV5-5
d_call: NA
cdr3_nt: TGTGCCAGCAGCTTCGGACACCGGACTGAAGCTTTCTTT
cdr3_aa: CASSFGHRTEAFF

j_call: TRBJ2-1
clone_size: NA
v_call: TRBV12-5
d_call: TRBD2
cdr3_nt: TGTGCTAGTGGTTCGGGACTAACGTACAATGAGCAGTTCTTC
cdr3_aa: CASGSGLTYNEQFF

j_call: TRBJ1-5
clone_size: NA
v_call: TRBV5-4
d_call: NA
cdr3_nt: TGTGCCAGCAGCACATTGAATCAGCCCCAGCATTTT
cdr3_aa: CASSTLNQPQHF

j_call: TRBJ1-2
clone_size: NA
v_call: TRBV5-1
d_call: NA
cdr3_nt: TGCGCCAGCAGCTTGGAAGGTCAGGGGCATTACACCTTC
cdr3_aa: CASSLEGQGHYTF

j_call: TRBJ1-5
clone_size: NA
v_call: TRBV6-1
d_call: NA
cdr3_nt: TGTGCCAGCAGTGAGGCTTATAGCAATCAGCCCCAGCATTTT
cdr3_aa: CASSEAYSNQPQHF

j_call: TRBJ2-1
clone_size: NA
v_call: TRBV7-9
d_call: TRBD2
cdr3_nt: TGTGCCAGCAGCCCACTAGCGGGAGCTATCAATGAGCAGTTCTTC
cdr3_aa: CASSPLAGAINEQFF

j_call: TRBJ2-3
clone_size: NA
v_call: TRBV6-1
d_call: TRBD2
cdr3_nt: TGTGCCAGCAAAGCAGGGAGGGACACAGATACGCAGTATTTT
cdr3_aa: CASKAGRDTDTQYF

j_call: TRBJ1-1
clone_size: NA
v_call: TRBV11-2
d_call: NA
cdr3_nt: TGTGCCAGCAGCTTAGATACACGTTACACTGAAGCTTTCTTT
cdr3_aa: CASSLDTRYTEAFF

j_call: TRBJ1-2
clone_size: NA
v_call: TRBV9
d_call: TRBD1
cdr3_nt: TGTGCCAGCAGCGTAGAAGGACAGGGAAGCTATGGCTACACCTTC
cdr3_aa: CASSVEGQGSYGYTF

j_call: TRBJ2-7
clone_size: NA
v_call: TRBV5-1
d_call: TRBD1
cdr3_nt: TGCGCCAGCAGCGTGGACAGGCCCTACGAGCAGTACTTC
cdr3_aa: CASSVDRPYEQYF

j_call: TRBJ2-3
clone_size: NA
v_call: TRBV7-8
d_call: NA
cdr3_nt: TGTGCCAGCAGCCTAGGGGGGGGAAGGGGCACAGATACGCAGTATTTT
cdr3_aa: CASSLGGGRGTDTQYF

j_call: TRBJ1-4
clone_size: once
v_call: TRBV18
d_call: NA
cdr3_nt: TGTGCCAGCTCACCAAATCTCGGGGAAAAACTGTTTTTT
cdr3_aa: CASSPNLGEKLFF

j_call: TRBJ2-1
clone_size: NA
v_call: TRBV27
d_call: NA
cdr3_nt: TGTGCCAGCAGTTCACTTTCTAGTTTCAATGAGCAGTTCTTC
cdr3_aa: CASSSLSSFNEQFF

j_call: TRBJ1-1
clone_size: NA
v_call: TRBV4-2
d_call: NA
cdr3_nt: TGTGCCAGCAGCCACCCCGGGGGGGAGACTGAAGCTTTCTTT
cdr3_aa: CASSHPGGETEAFF

j_call: TRBJ2-7
clone_size: NA
v_call: TRBV11-3
d_call: NA
cdr3_nt: TGTGCCAGCAGTTCCCGACAGGCATACAAGCAGTACTTC
cdr3_aa: CASSSRQAYKQYF

j_call: TRBJ2-2
clone_size: NA
v_call: TRBV5-1
d_call: TRBD1
cdr3_nt: TGCGCCAGCAGCCCGGACAGGCAGGGGCCAACCGGGGAGCTGTTTTTT
cdr3_aa: CASSPDRQGPTGELFF

j_call: TRBJ1-1
clone_size: NA
v_call: TRBV7-2
d_call: NA
cdr3_nt: TGTGCCAGCAGCCCTGGCGGGGCCTGGAACACTGAAGCTTTCTTT
cdr3_aa: CASSPGGAWNTEAFF

j_call: TRBJ2-3
clone_size: NA
v_call: TRBV6-1
d_call: TRBD2
cdr3_nt: TGTGCCAGCAGTGCCGAGGGGCTAGCGGGGGATACGCAGTATTTT
cdr3_aa: CASSAEGLAGDTQYF

j_call: TRBJ1-2
clone_size: NA
v_call: TRBV6-1
d_call: NA
cdr3_nt: TGTGCCAGCAGTGAAGTAGGAGCGGCAGCCTATGGCTACACCTTC
cdr3_aa: CASSEVGAAAYGYTF

j_call: TRBJ1-3
clone_size: NA
v_call: TRBV27
d_call: NA
cdr3_nt: TGTGCCAGCAGTTCAGGTCGCGGAAACACCATATATTTT
cdr3_aa: CASSSGRGNTIYF

j_call: TRBJ1-2
clone_size: NA
v_call: TRBV5-6
d_call: NA
cdr3_nt: TGTGCCAGCAGCTTGGTTGGCCTCCCGGGTGGCTACACCTTC
cdr3_aa: CASSLVGLPGGYTF

j_call: TRBJ1-1
clone_size: few
v_call: TRBV6-6
d_call: NA
cdr3_nt: TGTGCCAGCAGTTACGAGGCGTACACTGAAGCTTTCTTT
cdr3_aa: CASSYEAYTEAFF

j_call: TRBJ2-5
clone_size: NA
v_call: TRBV5-1
d_call: NA
cdr3_nt: TGCGCCAGCAGCGTACAGGGCGCACAAGAGACCCAGTACTTC
cdr3_aa: CASSVQGAQETQYF

j_call: TRBJ1-2
clone_size: few
v_call: TRBV2
d_call: NA
cdr3_nt: TGTGCCAGCAGTGAGTGGGAGAACTATGGCTACACCTTC
cdr3_aa: CASSEWENYGYTF

j_call: TRBJ2-1
clone_size: few
v_call: TRBV9
d_call: TRBD2
cdr3_nt: TGTGCCAGCAGCGTAAGGACTAGCGGGGGGCCGGGTAAGAGCAATGAGCAGTTCTTC
cdr3_aa: CASSVRTSGGPGKSNEQFF

j_call: TRBJ1-1
clone_size: once
v_call: TRBV9
d_call: NA
cdr3_nt: TGTGCCAGCAGCCCCCGGGGGGGGAACACTGAAGCTTTCTTT
cdr3_aa: CASSPRGGNTEAFF

j_call: TRBJ2-3
clone_size: NA
v_call: TRBV5-4
d_call: NA
cdr3_nt: TGTGCCAGCAGCCGCGGGGGTGTTCAGGGGTCGACCACAGATACGCAGTATTTT
cdr3_aa: CASSRGGVQGSTTDTQYF

j_call: TRBJ2-1
clone_size: few
v_call: TRBV2
d_call: TRBD2
cdr3_nt: TGTGCCAGCAGTGAAACTAGCGGGAGGACCAATGAGCAGTTCTTC
cdr3_aa: CASSETSGRTNEQFF

j_call: TRBJ1-1
clone_size: NA
v_call: TRBV6-1
d_call: NA
cdr3_nt: TGTGCCAGCAGTGAACAATGGGGGCGCGAAACTGAAGCTTTCTTT
cdr3_aa: CASSEQWGRETEAFF

j_call: TRBJ2-5
clone_size: NA
v_call: TRBV18
d_call: NA
cdr3_nt: TGTGCCAGCTCACTCGGGACTGGAGGAGAGACCCAGTACTTC
cdr3_aa: CASSLGTGGETQYF

j_call: TRBJ2-5
clone_size: NA
v_call: TRBV5-6
d_call: TRBD2
cdr3_nt: TGTGCCAGCAGCTTGGAAACTAGCGGGGGGGAGACCCAGTACTTC
cdr3_aa: CASSLETSGGETQYF